This T cell receptor beta chain comes out of a study of T-cell memory formation after mild COVID-19. Study-level information: Across donors, TCR clusters were largely donor specific.

Study-wide findings and caveats: Later expanders leaned toward CD4+, whereas clones contracting from day 15 to 85 were balanced CD4/CD8. Nothing showed for sure that second-wave clones peaking on day 37 were SARS-CoV-2 specific.

This clonotype was seen a few times. Antigen unknown. The CDR3 is made up of 12 amino acids. Germline-derived CDR1 and CDR2 are MNHEY and SVGEGT. V lost 0 bases to trimming and J lost 10 bases, with 9 bases between them. TCRdb itself ran the 5' RACE reads through MiXCR, one entry per CDR3 protein. The sample holds roughly 300,000 distinct CDR3 sequences, roughly an eighth seen once. Sequencing was performed on PBMCs or a T cell subset sorted from them (not recorded which). The chain combines TRBV6-2 or TRBV6-3 with TRBJ1-1, with a weak D call TRBD1 (5 bases). This sequence originates from a man aged 18 to 29 who had mild COVID-19 (a few samples of this study predate the infection). Cell type and time point are not known. This chain's CDR3 is CASSYSRRGAFF. The CDR3 nucleotides are TGTGCCAGCAGTTACTCGAGGAGGGGAGCTTTCTTT.